These T cell receptor beta chains were read from a single sample in a study of shared clonotypes between healthy human individuals. The data were produced by immunoSEQ multiplex PCR, yet TCRdb's version contains in-frame clones alone and is incomplete. The repertoire consists of over a million clones, with roughly 96% occurring once and the leading ten covering 0.95% to 1.5%. The source material was naive CD4+ T cells sorted from blood. The source is a man in his thirties or forties in good health. Both conserved end residues are part of each CDR3. The D gene is left open where the match is weak. Not every row has a clone size; where given, it reads once, few, many or a size class.

V gene: TRBV7-2
clone size: -
J gene: TRBJ2-5
D gene: TRBD2
CDR3 protein: CASSPGSGRGETQYF
CDR3 DNA: TGTGCCAGCAGCCCGGGCAGCGGGAGGGGAGAGACCCAGTACTTC

V gene: TRBV15
clone size: once
J gene: TRBJ1-5
D gene: TRBD1
CDR3 protein: CATSRDRVQPQHF
CDR3 DNA: TGTGCCACCAGCAGGGACAGGGTTCAGCCCCAGCATTTT

V gene: TRBV29-1
clone size: -
J gene: TRBJ1-1
D gene: -
CDR3 protein: CSVHRVMNTEAFF
CDR3 DNA: TGCAGCGTTCACAGGGTTATGAACACTGAAGCTTTCTTT

V gene: TRBV30
clone size: -
J gene: TRBJ2-7
D gene: -
CDR3 protein: CAWSVGPYEQYF
CDR3 DNA: TGTGCCTGGAGTGTCGGGCCCTACGAGCAGTACTTC

V gene: TRBV27
clone size: -
J gene: TRBJ2-3
D gene: TRBD2
CDR3 protein: CASSLARTSGRFDTQYF
CDR3 DNA: TGTGCCAGCAGTTTAGCTAGGACTAGCGGGAGATTTGATACGCAGTATTTT

V gene: TRBV18
clone size: once
J gene: TRBJ2-3
D gene: TRBD1
CDR3 protein: CASSPRQGAMDTQYF
CDR3 DNA: TGTGCCAGCTCACCTCGACAGGGGGCTATGGATACGCAGTATTTT

V gene: TRBV28
clone size: -
J gene: TRBJ2-3
D gene: -
CDR3 protein: CASTQAGSTQYF
CDR3 DNA: TGTGCCAGCACTCAAGCCGGGAGCACGCAGTATTTT

V gene: TRBV4-1
clone size: -
J gene: TRBJ2-7
D gene: -
CDR3 protein: CASSAPPGHDYEQYF
CDR3 DNA: TGCGCCAGCAGCGCCCCCCCGGGACACGACTACGAGCAGTACTTC

V gene: TRBV29-1
clone size: -
J gene: TRBJ2-7
D gene: -
CDR3 protein: CSVRPRTATDEQYF
CDR3 DNA: TGCAGCGTAAGACCAAGGACAGCGACGGACGAGCAGTACTTC

V gene: TRBV18
clone size: -
J gene: TRBJ1-5
D gene: -
CDR3 protein: CASSHRRGEGQPQHF
CDR3 DNA: TGTGCCAGCTCACACCGTCGGGGGGAGGGCCAGCCCCAGCATTTT

V gene: TRBV5-1
clone size: -
J gene: TRBJ2-1
D gene: -
CDR3 protein: CASSLLTSYNEQFF
CDR3 DNA: TGCGCCAGCAGCTTGCTCACATCCTACAATGAGCAGTTCTTC

V gene: TRBV10-3
clone size: -
J gene: TRBJ1-2
D gene: TRBD1
CDR3 protein: CAISSGQGHYGYTF
CDR3 DNA: TGTGCCATCAGTTCGGGACAGGGACACTATGGCTACACCTTC

V gene: TRBV11-2
clone size: once
J gene: TRBJ2-7
D gene: -
CDR3 protein: CASSLGMRGSYEQYF
CDR3 DNA: TGTGCCAGCAGCCTAGGGATGAGGGGTTCCTACGAGCAGTACTTC

V gene: TRBV6-6
clone size: -
J gene: TRBJ2-7
D gene: -
CDR3 protein: CASSYDGHYEQYF
CDR3 DNA: TGTGCCAGCAGTTATGACGGACACTACGAGCAGTACTTC

V gene: TRBV5-3
clone size: -
J gene: TRBJ2-7
D gene: -
CDR3 protein: CARSRYETRLIYYEQYF
CDR3 DNA: TGTGCCAGAAGCCGATACGAAACCCGACTCATTTACTACGAGCAGTACTTC

V gene: TRBV18
clone size: -
J gene: TRBJ2-4
D gene: TRBD1
CDR3 protein: CASSPSTGGLWPAKNIQYF
CDR3 DNA: TGTGCCAGCTCACCATCTACAGGGGGATTATGGCCGGCCAAAAACATTCAGTACTTC

V gene: TRBV27
clone size: -
J gene: TRBJ1-2
D gene: -
CDR3 protein: CASSLSNGGRYGYTF
CDR3 DNA: TGTGCCAGCAGTTTATCGAACGGTGGGCGGTATGGCTACACCTTC

V gene: TRBV18
clone size: -
J gene: TRBJ2-1
D gene: TRBD2
CDR3 protein: CASSPTGGLGYNEQFF
CDR3 DNA: TGTGCCAGCTCACCGACGGGGGGACTGGGATACAATGAGCAGTTCTTC

V gene: TRBV2
clone size: once
J gene: TRBJ2-1
D gene: TRBD2
CDR3 protein: CASSPGLDPFF
CDR3 DNA: TGTGCCAGCAGTCCAGGACTAGACCCGTTCTTC

V gene: TRBV4-3
clone size: -
J gene: TRBJ1-1
D gene: TRBD1
CDR3 protein: CASSQAEGARTEAFF
CDR3 DNA: TGCGCCAGCAGCCAAGCCGAGGGGGCGAGGACTGAAGCTTTCTTT

V gene: TRBV5-1
clone size: -
J gene: TRBJ2-7
D gene: -
CDR3 protein: CASSLAGGRGILYEQYF
CDR3 DNA: TGCGCCAGCAGCTTGGCGGGGGGCCGAGGGATCCTCTACGAGCAGTACTTC

V gene: TRBV9
clone size: -
J gene: TRBJ1-3
D gene: -
CDR3 protein: CASSPRQAPGNTIYF
CDR3 DNA: TGTGCCAGCAGCCCCCGACAGGCTCCTGGAAACACCATATATTTT

V gene: TRBV6-1
clone size: -
J gene: TRBJ2-1
D gene: -
CDR3 protein: CAGGRGGSYNEQFF
CDR3 DNA: TGTGCCGGGGGGAGAGGAGGCTCCTACAATGAGCAGTTCTTC

V gene: TRBV7-6
clone size: -
J gene: TRBJ2-1
D gene: TRBD2
CDR3 protein: CASSQTSGRPDEQFF
CDR3 DNA: TGTGCCAGCAGCCAGACTAGCGGGAGGCCGGATGAGCAGTTCTTC

V gene: TRBV4-3
clone size: -
J gene: TRBJ1-4
D gene: -
CDR3 protein: CASSQDLREGSTNEKLFF
CDR3 DNA: TGCGCCAGCAGCCAAGACCTCAGGGAAGGATCAACTAATGAAAAACTGTTTTTT

V gene: TRBV10-3
clone size: -
J gene: TRBJ1-2
D gene: TRBD1
CDR3 protein: CAISEGDRGRYGYTF
CDR3 DNA: TGTGCCATCAGTGAGGGGGACAGGGGGCGGTATGGCTACACCTTC

V gene: TRBV30
clone size: -
J gene: TRBJ2-7
D gene: -
CDR3 protein: CACRLEIAYEQYF
CDR3 DNA: TGTGCCTGCCGACTAGAAATTGCCTACGAGCAGTACTTC

V gene: TRBV4-3
clone size: once
J gene: TRBJ2-7
D gene: -
CDR3 protein: CASSPRWDSYEQYF
CDR3 DNA: TGCGCCAGCAGCCCTAGGTGGGACTCCTACGAGCAGTACTTC

V gene: TRBV7-9
clone size: -
J gene: TRBJ2-7
D gene: -
CDR3 protein: CASSLIGLGVGSYEQYF
CDR3 DNA: TGTGCCAGCAGCTTAATAGGCCTTGGGGTGGGCTCCTACGAGCAGTACTTC

V gene: TRBV9
clone size: -
J gene: TRBJ2-3
D gene: -
CDR3 protein: CASSVAATGSTDTQYF
CDR3 DNA: TGTGCCAGCAGCGTAGCGGCTACTGGAAGCACAGATACGCAGTATTTT

V gene: TRBV5-1
clone size: -
J gene: TRBJ2-2
D gene: -
CDR3 protein: CASSNNGGRNTGELFF
CDR3 DNA: TGCGCCAGCAGCAACAATGGGGGTAGGAACACCGGGGAGCTGTTTTTT

V gene: TRBV27
clone size: -
J gene: TRBJ2-3
D gene: -
CDR3 protein: CASSSVAGTDTQYF
CDR3 DNA: TGTGCCAGCAGTTCGGTAGCGGGCACAGATACGCAGTATTTT

V gene: TRBV6-6
clone size: -
J gene: TRBJ2-3
D gene: -
CDR3 protein: CASSYRQTTDTQYF
CDR3 DNA: TGTGCCAGCAGTTACAGGCAGACCACAGATACGCAGTATTTT

V gene: TRBV18
clone size: -
J gene: TRBJ2-1
D gene: -
CDR3 protein: CASSPQGSVLNEQFF
CDR3 DNA: TGTGCCAGCTCACCACAGGGTAGTGTCCTCAATGAGCAGTTCTTC

V gene: TRBV19
clone size: -
J gene: TRBJ2-3
D gene: TRBD1
CDR3 protein: CASRGQGGSDTQYF
CDR3 DNA: TGTGCCAGTAGGGGACAGGGGGGTTCAGATACGCAGTATTTT

V gene: TRBV6-5
clone size: -
J gene: TRBJ1-2
D gene: -
CDR3 protein: CASSPRHLTNYGYTF
CDR3 DNA: TGTGCCAGCAGTCCCCGGCACCTCACTAACTATGGCTACACCTTC

V gene: TRBV5-1
clone size: -
J gene: TRBJ2-2
D gene: -
CDR3 protein: CASRVLRTNANTGELFF
CDR3 DNA: TGCGCCAGCAGAGTATTGCGGACTAACGCGAACACCGGGGAGCTGTTTTTT

V gene: TRBV28
clone size: -
J gene: TRBJ1-5
D gene: -
CDR3 protein: CASSSHRDAAGPQHF
CDR3 DNA: TGTGCCAGCAGTTCACATAGGGACGCGGCCGGGCCCCAGCATTTT

V gene: TRBV7-9
clone size: -
J gene: TRBJ2-3
D gene: TRBD1
CDR3 protein: CASSFDPGQGRDTQYF
CDR3 DNA: TGTGCCAGCAGCTTTGATCCGGGACAGGGTAGAGATACGCAGTATTTT

V gene: TRBV9
clone size: once
J gene: TRBJ1-1
D gene: TRBD1
CDR3 protein: CASSAQGAPGPEAFF
CDR3 DNA: TGTGCCAGCAGCGCCCAGGGGGCGCCGGGACCTGAAGCTTTCTTT

V gene: TRBV7-2
clone size: -
J gene: TRBJ2-2
D gene: -
CDR3 protein: CASNQNTGELFF
CDR3 DNA: TGTGCCAGCAACCAAAACACCGGGGAGCTGTTTTTT

V gene: TRBV5-1
clone size: -
J gene: TRBJ2-3
D gene: TRBD2
CDR3 protein: CASSLEIFASGTSGGTDTQYF
CDR3 DNA: TGCGCCAGCAGCTTGGAAATCTTTGCGAGCGGGACCAGCGGGGGCACAGATACGCAGTATTTT